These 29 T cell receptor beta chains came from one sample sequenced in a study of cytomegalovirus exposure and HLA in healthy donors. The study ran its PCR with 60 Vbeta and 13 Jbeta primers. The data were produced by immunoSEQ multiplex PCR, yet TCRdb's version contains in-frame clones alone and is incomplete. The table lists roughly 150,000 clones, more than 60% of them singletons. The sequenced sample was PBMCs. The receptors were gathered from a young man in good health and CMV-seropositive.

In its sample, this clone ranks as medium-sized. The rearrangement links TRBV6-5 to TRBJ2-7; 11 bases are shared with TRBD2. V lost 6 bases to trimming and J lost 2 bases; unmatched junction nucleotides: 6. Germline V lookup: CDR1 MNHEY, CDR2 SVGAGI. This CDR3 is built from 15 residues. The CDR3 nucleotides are TGTGCCAGCAGATTGGGACTAGCGGACACCTACGAGCAGTACTTC. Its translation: CASRLGLADTYEQYF.

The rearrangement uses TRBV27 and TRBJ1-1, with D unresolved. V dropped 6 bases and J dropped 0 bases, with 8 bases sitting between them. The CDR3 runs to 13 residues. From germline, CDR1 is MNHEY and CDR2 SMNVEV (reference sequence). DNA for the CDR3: TGTGCCAGCAGACAGTTCATGAACACTGAAGCTTTCTTT. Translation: CASRQFMNTEAFF.

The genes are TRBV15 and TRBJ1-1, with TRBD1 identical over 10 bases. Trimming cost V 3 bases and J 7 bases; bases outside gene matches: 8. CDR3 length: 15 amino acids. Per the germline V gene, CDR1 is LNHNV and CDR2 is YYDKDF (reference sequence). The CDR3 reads CATSRPGQGRHEAFF. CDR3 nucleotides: TGTGCCACCAGCAGGCCGGGACAGGGGAGGCATGAAGCTTTCTTT.

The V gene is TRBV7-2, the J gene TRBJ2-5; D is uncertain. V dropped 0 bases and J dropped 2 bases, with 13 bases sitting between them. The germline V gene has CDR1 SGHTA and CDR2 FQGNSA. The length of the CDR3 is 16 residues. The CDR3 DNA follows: TGTGCCAGCAGCTTAGCTATATCCGGTACTCAAGAGACCCAGTACTTC. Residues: CASSLAISGTQETQYF.

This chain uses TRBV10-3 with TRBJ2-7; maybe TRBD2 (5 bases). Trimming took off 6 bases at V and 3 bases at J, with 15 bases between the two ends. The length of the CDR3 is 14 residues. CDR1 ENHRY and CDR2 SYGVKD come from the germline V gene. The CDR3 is CAIREPLVSYEQYF. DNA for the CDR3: TGTGCCATCAGGGAGCCACTAGTAAGCTACGAGCAGTACTTC.

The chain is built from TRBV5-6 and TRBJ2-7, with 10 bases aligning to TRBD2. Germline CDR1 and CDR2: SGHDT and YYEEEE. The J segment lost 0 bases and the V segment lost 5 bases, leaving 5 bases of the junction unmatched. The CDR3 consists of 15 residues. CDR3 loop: CASRSSGRGSYEQYF. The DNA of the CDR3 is TGTGCCAGCAGGTCTAGCGGGAGAGGCTCCTACGAGCAGTACTTC. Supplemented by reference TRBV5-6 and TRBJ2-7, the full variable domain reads DAGVTQSPTHLIKTRGQQVTLRCSPKSGHDTVSWYQQALGQGPQFIFQYYEEEERQRGNFPDRFSGHQFPNYSSELNVNALLLGDSALYLCASRSSGRGSYEQYFGPGTRLTVT.

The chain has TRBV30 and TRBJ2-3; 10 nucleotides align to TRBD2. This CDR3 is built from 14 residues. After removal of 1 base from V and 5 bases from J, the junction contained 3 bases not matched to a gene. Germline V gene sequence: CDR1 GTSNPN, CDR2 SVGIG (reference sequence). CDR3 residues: CAWSGASGRDTQYF. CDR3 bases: TGTGCCTGGAGTGGGGCTAGCGGGAGAGATACGCAGTATTTT.

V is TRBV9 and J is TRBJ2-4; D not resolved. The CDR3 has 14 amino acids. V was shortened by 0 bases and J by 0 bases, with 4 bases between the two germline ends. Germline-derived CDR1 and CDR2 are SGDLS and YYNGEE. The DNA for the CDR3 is TGTGCCAGCAGCGTAGGGCTAGCCAAAAACATTCAGTACTTC. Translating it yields CASSVGLAKNIQYF.

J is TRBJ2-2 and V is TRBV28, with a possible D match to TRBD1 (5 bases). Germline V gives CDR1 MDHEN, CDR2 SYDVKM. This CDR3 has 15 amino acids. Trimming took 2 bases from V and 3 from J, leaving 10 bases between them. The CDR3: CASSLQGLYTGELFF. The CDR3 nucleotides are TGTGCCAGCAGTTTACAGGGTTTATACACCGGGGAGCTGTTTTTT.

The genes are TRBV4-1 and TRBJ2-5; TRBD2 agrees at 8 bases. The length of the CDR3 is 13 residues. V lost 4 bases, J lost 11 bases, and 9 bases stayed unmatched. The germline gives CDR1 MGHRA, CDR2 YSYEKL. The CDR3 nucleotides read TGCGCCAGCAGCCTAGCGGGATCGAGAGAGCAGTACTTC. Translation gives CASSLAGSREQYF.

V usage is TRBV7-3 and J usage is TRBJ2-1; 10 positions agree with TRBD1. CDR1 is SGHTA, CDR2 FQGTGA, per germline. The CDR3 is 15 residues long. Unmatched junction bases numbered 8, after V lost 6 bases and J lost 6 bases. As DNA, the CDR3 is TGTGCCAGCAGTCCCGGGACAGGGGTCCTCAATGAGCAGTTCTTC. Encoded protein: CASSPGTGVLNEQFF.

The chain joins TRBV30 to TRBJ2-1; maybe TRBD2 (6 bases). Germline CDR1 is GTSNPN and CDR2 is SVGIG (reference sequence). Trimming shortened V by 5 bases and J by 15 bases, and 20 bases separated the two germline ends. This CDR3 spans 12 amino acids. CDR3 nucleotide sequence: TGTGCCTGGGCATTATCGGGAGATCGGCCGTTCTTC. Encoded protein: CAWALSGDRPFF.

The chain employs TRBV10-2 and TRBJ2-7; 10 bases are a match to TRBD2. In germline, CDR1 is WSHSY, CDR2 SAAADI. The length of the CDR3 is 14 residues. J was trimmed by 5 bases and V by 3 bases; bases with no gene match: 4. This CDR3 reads CASSEAGGYHEQYF. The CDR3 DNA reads TGCGCCAGCAGTGAAGCGGGAGGGTATCACGAGCAGTACTTC.

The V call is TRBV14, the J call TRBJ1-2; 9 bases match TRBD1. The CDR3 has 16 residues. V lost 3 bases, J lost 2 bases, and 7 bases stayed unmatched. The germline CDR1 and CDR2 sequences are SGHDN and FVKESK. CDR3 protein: CASSHGGQGFNYGYTF. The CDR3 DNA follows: TGTGCCAGCAGCCATGGGGGACAGGGATTCAACTATGGCTACACCTTC.

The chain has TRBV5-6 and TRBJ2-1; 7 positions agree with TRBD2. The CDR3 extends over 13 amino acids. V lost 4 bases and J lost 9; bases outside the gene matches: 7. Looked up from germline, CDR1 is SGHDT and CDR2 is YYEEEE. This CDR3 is CASSPGLEGEQFF. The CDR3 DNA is TGTGCCAGCAGCCCCGGACTAGAAGGTGAGCAGTTCTTC.

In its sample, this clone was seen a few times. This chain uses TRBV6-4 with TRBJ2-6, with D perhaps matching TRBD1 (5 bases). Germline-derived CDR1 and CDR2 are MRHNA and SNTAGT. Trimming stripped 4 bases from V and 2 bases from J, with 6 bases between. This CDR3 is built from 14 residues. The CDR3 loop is CASSGRAGANVLTF. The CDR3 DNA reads TGTGCCAGCAGTGGCAGGGCTGGGGCCAACGTCCTGACTTTC.

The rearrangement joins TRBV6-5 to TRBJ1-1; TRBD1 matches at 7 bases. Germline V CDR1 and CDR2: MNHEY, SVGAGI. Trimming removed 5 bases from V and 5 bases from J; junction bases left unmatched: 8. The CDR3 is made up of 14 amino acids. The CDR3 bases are TGTGCCAGCAGTAAACAGGGGCGGAGGACTGAAGCTTTCTTT. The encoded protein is CASSKQGRRTEAFF.

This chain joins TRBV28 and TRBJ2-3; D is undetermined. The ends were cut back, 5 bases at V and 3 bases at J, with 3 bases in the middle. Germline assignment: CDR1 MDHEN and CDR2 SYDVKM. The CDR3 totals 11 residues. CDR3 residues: CASSLTDTQYF. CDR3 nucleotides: TGTGCCAGCAGTCTTACAGATACGCAGTATTTT. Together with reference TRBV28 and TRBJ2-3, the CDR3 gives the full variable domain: DVKVTQSSRYLVKRTGEKVFLECVQDMDHENMFWYRQDPGLGLRLIYFSYDVKMKEKGDIPEGYSVSREKKERFSLILESASTNQTSMYLCASSLTDTQYFGPGTRLTVL.

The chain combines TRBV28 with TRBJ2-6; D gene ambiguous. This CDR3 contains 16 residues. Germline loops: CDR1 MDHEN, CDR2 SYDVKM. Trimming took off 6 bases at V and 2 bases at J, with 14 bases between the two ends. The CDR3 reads CASSSATFAGANVLTF. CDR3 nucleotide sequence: TGTGCCAGCAGCTCCGCCACTTTTGCTGGGGCCAACGTCCTGACTTTC.

CDR3 residues: CASNGAGGALDTQYF. The CDR3, as DNA: TGTGCCAGCAACGGGGCGGGAGGGGCTTTGGATACGCAGTATTTT. The chain joins TRBV27 to TRBJ2-3, with TRBD2 matching over 9 bases. This CDR3 is 15 amino acids long. The germline V gene encodes CDR1 MNHEY and CDR2 SMNVEV (reference sequence). The ends lost 7 bases at V and 6 bases at J; junction bases unmatched: 11.

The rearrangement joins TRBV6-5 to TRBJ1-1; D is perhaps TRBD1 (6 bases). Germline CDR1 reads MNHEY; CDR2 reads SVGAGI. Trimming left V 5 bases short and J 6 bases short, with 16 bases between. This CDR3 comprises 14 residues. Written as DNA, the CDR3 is TGTGCCAGCAGTCTAATAACAGGGAGCGCTGAAGCTTTCTTT. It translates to CASSLITGSAEAFF.

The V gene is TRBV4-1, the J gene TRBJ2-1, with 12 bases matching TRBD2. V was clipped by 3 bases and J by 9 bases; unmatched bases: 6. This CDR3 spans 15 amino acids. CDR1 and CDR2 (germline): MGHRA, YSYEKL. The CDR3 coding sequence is TGCGCCAGCAGCCATAGACTAGCGGGAGTGATTGAGCAGTTCTTC. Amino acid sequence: CASSHRLAGVIEQFF.

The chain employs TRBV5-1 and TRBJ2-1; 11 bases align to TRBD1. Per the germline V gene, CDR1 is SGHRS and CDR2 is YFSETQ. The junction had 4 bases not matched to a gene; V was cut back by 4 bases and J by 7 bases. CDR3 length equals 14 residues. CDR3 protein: CASSIGQGANEQFF. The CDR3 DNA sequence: TGCGCCAGCAGCATAGGACAGGGGGCTAATGAGCAGTTCTTC.

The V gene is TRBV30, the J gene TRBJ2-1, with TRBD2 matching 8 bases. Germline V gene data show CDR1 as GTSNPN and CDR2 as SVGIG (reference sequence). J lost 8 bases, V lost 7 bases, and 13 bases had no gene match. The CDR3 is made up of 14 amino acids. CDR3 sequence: CAFGRRAGGDEQFF. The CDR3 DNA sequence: TGTGCCTTCGGCCGGCGGGCGGGAGGTGATGAGCAGTTCTTC.

Here the CDR3 DNA reads TGTGCCAGCAGCTCGCGACAGGGTGGCTACACCTTC. Translated, it gives CASSSRQGGYTF. V is TRBV5-5 and J is TRBJ1-2; 7 positions agree with TRBD1. Germline V gene lookup returns CDR1 SGHKS and CDR2 YYEKEE (reference sequence). The CDR3 is made up of 12 amino acids. V shed 3 bases and J 7 bases; nucleotides not matched to a gene: 3.

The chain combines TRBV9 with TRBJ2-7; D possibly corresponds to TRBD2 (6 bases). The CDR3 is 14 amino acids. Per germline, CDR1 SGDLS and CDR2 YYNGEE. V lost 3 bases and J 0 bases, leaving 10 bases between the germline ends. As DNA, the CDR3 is TGTGCCAGCAGCGCCGGGGGTTACTCCTACGAGCAGTACTTC. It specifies CASSAGGYSYEQYF.

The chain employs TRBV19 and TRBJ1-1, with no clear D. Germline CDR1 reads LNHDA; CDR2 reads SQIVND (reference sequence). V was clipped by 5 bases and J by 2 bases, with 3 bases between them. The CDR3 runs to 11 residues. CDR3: CASSLNTEAFF. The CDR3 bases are TGTGCCAGTAGTTTAAACACTGAAGCTTTCTTT.

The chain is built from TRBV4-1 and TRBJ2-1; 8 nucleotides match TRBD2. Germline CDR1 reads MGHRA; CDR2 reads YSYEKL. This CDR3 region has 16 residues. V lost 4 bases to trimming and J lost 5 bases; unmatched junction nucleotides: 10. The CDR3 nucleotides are TGCGCCAGCAGCCCTGGGGGACTAGGACGCCACAATGAGCAGTTCTTC. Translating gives CASSPGGLGRHNEQFF.

CDR3 in amino acids: CASSRDLGTDNNEQFF. Written as DNA, the CDR3 is TGTGCCAGCAGCCGTGACCTCGGGACAGATAACAATGAGCAGTTCTTC. This chain connects TRBV28 to TRBJ2-1, with TRBD1 matching over 7 bases. V shed 6 bases, J shed 5 bases, and the junction held 13 bases outside the gene matches. Germline V lookup: CDR1 MDHEN, CDR2 SYDVKM. The length of the CDR3 is 16 residues.